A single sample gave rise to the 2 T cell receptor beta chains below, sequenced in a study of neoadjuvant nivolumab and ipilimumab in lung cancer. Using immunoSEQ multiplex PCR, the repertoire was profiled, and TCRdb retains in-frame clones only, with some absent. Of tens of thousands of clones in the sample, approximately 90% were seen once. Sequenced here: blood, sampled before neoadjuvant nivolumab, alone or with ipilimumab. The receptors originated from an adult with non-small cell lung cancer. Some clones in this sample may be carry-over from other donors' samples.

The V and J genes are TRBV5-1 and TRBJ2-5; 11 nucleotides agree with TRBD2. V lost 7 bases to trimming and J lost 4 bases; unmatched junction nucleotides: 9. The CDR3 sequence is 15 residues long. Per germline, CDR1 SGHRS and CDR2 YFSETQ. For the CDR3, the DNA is TGCGCCAGCCTCGGTGGACTAGCGGGTACAGAGACCCAGTACTTC. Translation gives CASLGGLAGTETQYF.

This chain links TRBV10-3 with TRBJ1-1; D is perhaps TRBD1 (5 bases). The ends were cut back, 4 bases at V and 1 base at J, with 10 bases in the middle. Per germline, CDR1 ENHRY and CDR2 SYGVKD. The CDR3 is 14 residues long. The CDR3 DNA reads TGTGCCATCAGTGGGGGACTGACGAACACTGAAGCTTTCTTT. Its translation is CAISGGLTNTEAFF.